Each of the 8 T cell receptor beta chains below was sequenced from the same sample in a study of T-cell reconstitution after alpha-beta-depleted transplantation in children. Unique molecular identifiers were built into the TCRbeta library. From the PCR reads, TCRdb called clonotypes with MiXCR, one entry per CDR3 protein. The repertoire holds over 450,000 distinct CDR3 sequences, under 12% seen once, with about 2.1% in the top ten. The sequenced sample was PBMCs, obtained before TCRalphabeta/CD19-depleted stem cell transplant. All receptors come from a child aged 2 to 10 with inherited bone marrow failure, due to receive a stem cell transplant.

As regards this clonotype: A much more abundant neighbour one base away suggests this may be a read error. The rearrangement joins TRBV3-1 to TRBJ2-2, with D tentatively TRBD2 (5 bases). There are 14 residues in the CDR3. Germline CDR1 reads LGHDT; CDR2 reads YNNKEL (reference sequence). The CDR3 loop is CARSPLVRDGELFF. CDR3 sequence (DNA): TGTGCCAGAAGCCCCCTTGTGAGGGACGGGGAGCTGTTTTTT.

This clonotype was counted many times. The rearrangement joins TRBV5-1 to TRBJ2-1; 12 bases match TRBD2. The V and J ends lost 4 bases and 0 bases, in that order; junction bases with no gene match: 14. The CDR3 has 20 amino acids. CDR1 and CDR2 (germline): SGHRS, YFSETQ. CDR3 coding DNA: TGCGCCAGCAGCCCGGGGTCTCGTGGACTAGCGGGGAGCTCCTACAATGAGCAGTTCTTC. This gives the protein CASSPGSRGLAGSSYNEQFF.

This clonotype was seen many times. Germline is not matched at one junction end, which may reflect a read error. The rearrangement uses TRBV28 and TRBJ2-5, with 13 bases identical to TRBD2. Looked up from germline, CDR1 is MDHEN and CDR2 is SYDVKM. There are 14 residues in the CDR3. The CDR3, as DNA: TGTGCCAGCAGCCACGGACTAGCGGGAGTCCCAGCCAACTTC. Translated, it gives CASSHGLAGVPANF.

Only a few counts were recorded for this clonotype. As DNA, the CDR3 is TGCAGTGCTAGAGGAGGGCAGACCACCTACGAGCAGTACTTC. It codes for CSARGGQTTYEQYF. This chain links TRBV20-1 with TRBJ2-7, with D perhaps TRBD2 (5 bases). This CDR3 is built from 14 residues. Germline V gives CDR1 DFQATT, CDR2 SNEGSKA (reference sequence). V lost 1 base to trimming and J lost 2 bases, with 12 bases between them.

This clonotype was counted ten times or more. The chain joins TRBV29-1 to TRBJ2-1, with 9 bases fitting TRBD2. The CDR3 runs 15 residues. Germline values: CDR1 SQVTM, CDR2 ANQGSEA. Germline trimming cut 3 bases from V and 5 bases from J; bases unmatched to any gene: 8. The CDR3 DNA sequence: TGCAGCGTTGAGAATACTGGACTAGCGAACAATGAGCAGTTCTTC. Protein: CSVENTGLANNEQFF.

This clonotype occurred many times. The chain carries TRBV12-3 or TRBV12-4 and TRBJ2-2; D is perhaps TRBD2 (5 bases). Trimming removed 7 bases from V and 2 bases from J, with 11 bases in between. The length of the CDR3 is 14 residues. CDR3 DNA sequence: TGTGCCAGCATCCCAGGACTCAACACCGGGGAGCTGTTTTTT. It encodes CASIPGLNTGELFF.

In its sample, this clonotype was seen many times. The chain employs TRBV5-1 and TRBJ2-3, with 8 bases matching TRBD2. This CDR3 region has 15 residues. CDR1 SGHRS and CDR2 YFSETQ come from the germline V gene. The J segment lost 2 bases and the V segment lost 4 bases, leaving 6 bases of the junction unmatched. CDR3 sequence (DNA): TGCGCCAGCAGCACTGGACTAGCACCCACAGATACGCAGTATTTT. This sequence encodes CASSTGLAPTDTQYF. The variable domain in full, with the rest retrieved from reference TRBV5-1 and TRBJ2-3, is KAGVTQTPRYLIKTRGQQVTLSCSPISGHRSVSWYQQTPGQGLQFLFEYFSETQRNKGNFPGRFSGRQFSNSRSEMNVSTLELGDSALYLCASSTGLAPTDTQYFGPGTRLTVL.

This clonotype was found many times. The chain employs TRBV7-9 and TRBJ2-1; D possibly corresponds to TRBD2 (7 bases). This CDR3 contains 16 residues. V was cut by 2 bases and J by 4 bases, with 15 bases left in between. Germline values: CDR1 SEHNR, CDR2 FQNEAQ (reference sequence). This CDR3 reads CASSLFFGGAYNEQFF. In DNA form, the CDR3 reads TGTGCCAGCAGCTTATTTTTTGGGGGGGCTTACAATGAGCAGTTCTTC.